What follows describes a single T cell receptor beta chain. CDR3 length: 14 residues. Trimming cost V 6 bases and J 2 bases, with 11 bases left between them. In germline, CDR1 is SGHRS, CDR2 YFSETQ. TCRdb keeps only in-frame clones here, not all; method: immunoSEQ multiplex PCR. Of under 80,000 clones listed, approximately 94% were seen once; the top ten hold approximately 6%. The source of the sample is a study of control samples from healthy donors and cancer patients. The J gene is TRBJ2-2, the V gene TRBV5-1; D may be TRBD1 (5 bases). The sample consisted of blood. This receptor was taken from a woman in her forties in good health. The CDR3 nucleotides are TGCGCCAGCAAGGGGCAGGTAAACACCGGGGAGCTGTTTTTT. This codes for CASKGQVNTGELFF.